This record covers a single T cell receptor beta chain. No antigen is known for it. The data belong to a study of vaccination effects on CD4 cells after COVID-19. At the end of 10 days of culture, CD4+ T cells were isolated. Sequenced by immunoSEQ multiplex PCR; TCRdb stores in-frame clones only, minus some. Seen here are more than 45,000 clones, 70% to 80% observed once, and the top ten hold 2.5% to 3.5%. Trimming left V 3 bases short and J 8 bases short, with 14 bases between. The V gene's germline CDR1 is KGHDR and CDR2 SFDVKD. The CDR3 is 14 residues long. Sequencing used CD4+ T cells from PBMCs cultured without peptide, obtained before COVID-19 vaccination. The sequence came from a human donor who received a COVID-19 vaccine. This chain joins TRBV24-1 and TRBJ2-3, with D maybe TRBD1 (6 bases). The CDR3 DNA is TGTGCCACCAGTGATACCTCAGGGGTAGGTACGCAGTATTTT. Translation gives CATSDTSGVGTQYF.